These T cell receptor beta chains were read from a single sample in a study of siplizumab effects on memory and regulatory T cells. Their recognized antigens are unknown. The assay was immunoSEQ multiplex PCR, and TCRdb's table has in-frame clones only and misses some. The repertoire consists of around 9,500 clones, with 40% occurring once and the leading ten covering less than 10%. The sample comprised CFSE-low (dividing) CD4+ T cells sorted from an allogeneic mixed lymphocyte reaction. The receptors were gathered from a human donor in good health; the cells came from an allogeneic mixed lymphocyte reaction. The CDR3 runs from the conserved cysteine through the conserved F or W. D genes are given only for firm matches. Only some rows state a clone size, as once, few, many or a class for expanded clones.

j_call,clone_size,d_call,v_call,cdr3_aa,cdr3_nt
TRBJ2-7,few,-,TRBV29-1,CSVMTPHYEQYF,TGCAGCGTGATGACCCCCCACTACGAGCAGTACTTC
TRBJ2-3,-,TRBD2,TRBV5-1,CASSLETSGRPTDTQYF,TGCGCCAGCAGCTTGGAGACTAGCGGGAGGCCCACAGATACGCAGTATTTT
TRBJ2-5,-,TRBD1,TRBV20-1,CSARDRITQYF,TGCAGTGCAAGGGACAGGATAACCCAGTACTTC
TRBJ2-5,once,-,TRBV29-1,CSVNRTQYQETQYF,TGCAGCGTCAACCGTACACAGTACCAAGAGACCCAGTACTTC
TRBJ1-5,few,-,TRBV28,CASSFLLGATQPQHF,TGTGCCAGCAGTTTCCTTCTAGGGGCAACTCAGCCCCAGCATTTT
TRBJ2-6,-,-,TRBV29-1,CSVGNRASGANVLTF,TGCAGCGTAGGCAACAGGGCTTCTGGGGCCAACGTCCTGACTTTC
TRBJ1-4,-,-,TRBV4-3,CASSQDPGAREKLFF,TGCGCCAGCAGCCAAGATCCGGGGGCGCGTGAAAAACTGTTTTTT
TRBJ1-5,-,-,TRBV7-2,CASSQDRETRGQPQHF,TGTGCCAGCAGCCAAGATCGGGAGACAAGGGGTCAGCCCCAGCATTTT
TRBJ1-2,-,-,TRBV15,CATSERRQANYGYTF,TGTGCCACCAGCGAGAGGAGGCAGGCGAATTATGGCTACACCTTC
TRBJ2-1,few,-,TRBV5-6,CASSLLGARSYNEQFF,TGTGCCAGCAGCTTGTTGGGGGCTAGGTCCTACAATGAGCAGTTCTTC
TRBJ1-2,-,-,TRBV11-1,CASSSGPQGYTF,TGTGCCAGCAGCTCCGGACCTCAAGGCTACACCTTC
TRBJ1-1,medium-sized,-,TRBV27,CASSPDRGNTEAFF,TGTGCCAGCAGTCCGGACAGAGGGAACACTGAAGCTTTCTTT
TRBJ1-3,-,-,TRBV5-3,CASSLDSGNTIYF,TGTGCCAGCAGCTTAGACTCTGGAAACACCATATATTTT
TRBJ2-2,-,-,TRBV21-1,CASSCVYTGLTGELFF,TGTGCCAGCAGTTGCGTGTACACAGGCTTGACCGGGGAGCTGTTTTTT
TRBJ2-2,medium-sized,-,TRBV5-5,CASSLAASVITGELFF,TGTGCCAGCAGCTTGGCCGCTAGCGTAATAACCGGGGAGCTGTTTTTT
TRBJ1-1,-,-,TRBV28,CASSLISTEAFF,TGTGCCAGCAGTTTAATCTCAACTGAAGCTTTCTTT
TRBJ2-2,-,-,TRBV9,CASGSGGGELFF,TGTGCCAGCGGGTCAGGCGGCGGGGAGCTGTTTTTT
TRBJ1-5,medium-sized,TRBD1,TRBV28,CASSFGQVRYQPQHF,TGTGCCAGCAGTTTCGGACAGGTCAGATATCAGCCCCAGCATTTT
TRBJ1-4,-,-,TRBV6-6,CASSSTITGAIEKLFF,TGTGCCAGCAGTTCCACCATTACGGGGGCAATTGAAAAACTGTTTTTT
TRBJ2-7,-,TRBD2,TRBV18,CASSLQPPAGGPNHEQYF,TGTGCCAGCTCCCTCCAACCTCCAGCGGGAGGGCCGAACCACGAGCAGTACTTC
TRBJ1-1,few,-,TRBV9,CASSVVPEMNTEAFF,TGTGCCAGCAGCGTAGTTCCAGAAATGAACACTGAAGCTTTCTTT
TRBJ1-5,once,TRBD1,TRBV7-3,CASSGPGGAGQPQHF,TGTGCCAGCAGCGGTCCAGGGGGCGCGGGGCAGCCCCAGCATTTT
TRBJ1-1,-,-,TRBV28,CASARDVRLPFF,TGTGCCAGCGCCCGGGACGTCAGACTTCCTTTCTTT
TRBJ2-1,few,-,TRBV5-1,CASSLVTANNEQFF,TGCGCCAGCAGCTTGGTAACTGCAAACAATGAGCAGTTCTTC
TRBJ1-2,-,TRBD1,TRBV5-5,CASVDRGDYGYTF,TGTGCCAGCGTAGACAGGGGGGACTATGGCTACACCTTC
TRBJ1-2,-,TRBD1,TRBV7-2,CASSLDEGQGSYTF,TGTGCCAGCAGCTTAGATGAGGGACAGGGTAGCTACACCTTC
TRBJ2-1,-,TRBD2,TRBV7-3,CASSLLAGGVNEQFF,TGTGCCAGCAGCTTACTAGCGGGAGGAGTCAATGAGCAGTTCTTC
TRBJ1-2,medium-sized,-,TRBV5-1,CASSVHPSTVGYTF,TGCGCCAGCAGCGTCCACCCCTCGACGGTTGGCTACACCTTC
TRBJ1-5,medium-sized,-,TRBV6-5,CASSYVWGVGQPQHF,TGTGCCAGCAGTTACGTGTGGGGGGTCGGTCAGCCCCAGCATTTT
TRBJ1-2,-,-,TRBV7-3,CASSLRTYGYTF,TGTGCCAGCAGCCTCCGGACCTATGGCTACACCTTC
TRBJ1-1,few,-,TRBV6-5,CASSPPRGGSEAFF,TGTGCCAGCAGTCCCCCTAGGGGAGGGTCTGAAGCTTTCTTT
TRBJ1-2,-,TRBD1,TRBV6-6,CASRRDRGNYGYTF,TGTGCCAGCAGGCGGGACAGGGGGAACTATGGCTACACCTTC